The 24 T cell receptor beta chains below come from one sample, sequenced in a study of T cells expressing NK-cell markers. TCRdb reprocessed the 5' RACE reads and reports one entry per CDR3 protein, with no DNA. This specimen shows hundreds of thousands of distinct CDR3 sequences; the ten leading clones hold 4% to 4.5%. The source material was blood T cells: a sorted CD56 or NKG2C T cell subset, CD4+ or CD8+ T cells, or bulk PBMC T cells (not recorded which). These receptors were taken from a woman between 18 and 75 years old in good health.

V gene TRBV20-1 combines with J gene TRBJ2-1; with no DNA, the TCRdb D assignment of TRBD1 cannot be verified. The CDR3 consists of 16 residues. Germline loops: CDR1 DFQATT, CDR2 SNEGSKA (reference sequence). CDR3 amino acids: CSAVPPGTRGNNEQFF.

The chain uses TRBV12-3 or TRBV12-4 and TRBJ2-4. The CDR3 loop spans 20 amino acids. The CDR3 sequence is CASSLARRGLVSYAKNIQYF.

This chain uses TRBV12-3 or TRBV12-4 with TRBJ1-2; TCRdb reports TRBD1, a call that lacks DNA to check it against. The CDR3 is 14 amino acids. This CDR3 reads CASSLDRGGYGYTF.

The chain uses TRBV2 and TRBJ2-1. CDR1 is SNHLY, CDR2 FYNNEI, per germline. The CDR3 runs to 13 residues. This CDR3 is CASSPITRNEQFF.

V and J are TRBV20-1 and TRBJ2-1; the TCRdb D gene call, TRBD2, has no DNA to confirm it. The CDR3 loop spans 16 amino acids. Germline-derived CDR1 and CDR2 are DFQATT and SNEGSKA (reference sequence). CDR3: CSAPLLAGVPYNEQFF.

The genes are TRBV7-3 and TRBJ2-2. Per the germline V gene, CDR1 is SGHTA and CDR2 is FQGTGA. The CDR3 contains 12 residues. The CDR3 loop is CASRGWTGELFF. Full variable domain (rest looked up from reference TRBV7-3 and TRBJ2-2): GAGVSQTPSNKVTEKGKYVELRCDPISGHTALYWYRQSLGQGPEFLIYFQGTGAADDSGLPNDRFFAVRPEGSVSTLKIQRTERGDSAVYLCASRGWTGELFFGEGSRLTVL.

The genes are TRBV7-2 and TRBJ1-3. Germline V gives CDR1 SGHTA, CDR2 FQGNSA. The CDR3 extends over 15 amino acids. CDR3 sequence reads: CASSPSGVSGNTIYF.

The rearrangement joins TRBV7-2 to TRBJ2-1; TCRdb indicates TRBD1, and absent DNA this call remains unverified. The CDR3 is 14 amino acids. Looked up from germline, CDR1 is SGHTA and CDR2 is FQGNSA. CDR3 in amino acids: CASSLGTGSHEQFF. The whole variable domain, filled in from reference TRBV7-2 and TRBJ2-1, reads GAGVSQSPSNKVTEKGKDVELRCDPISGHTALYWYRQSLGQGLEFLIYFQGNSAPDKSGLPSDRFSAERTGGSVSTLTIQRTQQEDSAVYLCASSLGTGSHEQFFGPGTRLTVL.

The genes are TRBV3-1 and TRBJ2-7. There are 12 residues in the CDR3. The germline V gene encodes CDR1 LGHDT and CDR2 YNNKEL (reference sequence). The CDR3 loop reads CASMGARQEQYF.

The gene calls are TRBV12-3 or TRBV12-4 and TRBJ2-5; absent DNA, TCRdb's TRBD2 call cannot be checked. The CDR3 extends over 14 amino acids. CDR3 loop: CASSATSGGETQYF.

The gene calls are TRBV18 and TRBJ2-7; TCRdb returns TRBD2, unconfirmable since there is no DNA. The CDR3 is 15 residues long. CDR1 KGHSH and CDR2 LQKENI come from the germline V gene. The CDR3 protein is CASSPLGTSQYEQYF.

The rearrangement joins TRBV19 to TRBJ2-3; TCRdb picks TRBD1, but there is no DNA to check that call. CDR1 is LNHDA, CDR2 SQIVND, per germline (reference sequence). This CDR3 spans 18 amino acids. CDR3 sequence: CASSIQPYRGPNTDTQYF.

This chain uses TRBV6-5 with TRBJ2-2; no DNA is available, so the TRBD1 call from TCRdb remains unchecked. CDR1 and CDR2 from the germline V gene are MNHEY and SVGAGI. This CDR3 spans 18 amino acids. CDR3 loop: CASSSTRGLAGGTGELFF.

V is TRBV12-3 or TRBV12-4 and J is TRBJ1-2. The CDR3 contains 14 residues. The CDR3 protein is CASSLWQANYGYTF.

The chain recombines TRBV6-1 with TRBJ1-2; TCRdb proposes TRBD1, but this gene call is untestable without DNA. The CDR3 covers 14 residues. Per germline, CDR1 MNHNS and CDR2 SASEGT. The CDR3 here is CASSPGVGVGGYTF.

The chain employs TRBV7-2 and TRBJ2-3; TCRdb gives TRBD1 as the D gene, but with no DNA this cannot be confirmed. Germline CDR1 SGHTA, CDR2 FQGNSA. CDR3 length: 14 amino acids. The CDR3 is CASSLQPGTDTQYF. The entire variable domain, with the rest obtained from reference TRBV7-2 and TRBJ2-3, is as follows: GAGVSQSPSNKVTEKGKDVELRCDPISGHTALYWYRQSLGQGLEFLIYFQGNSAPDKSGLPSDRFSAERTGGSVSTLTIQRTQQEDSAVYLCASSLQPGTDTQYFGPGTRLTVL.

This chain's CDR3 is CASSARGGTYQETQYF. V is TRBV6-1 and J is TRBJ2-5; TCRdb designates TRBD2, a call that cannot be tested without DNA. Germline CDR1 MNHNS, CDR2 SASEGT. The CDR3 is 16 residues long.

The chain links TRBV6-1 to TRBJ1-3; TCRdb proposes TRBD1, but this gene call is untestable without DNA. Germline CDR1 and CDR2: MNHNS and SASEGT. The CDR3 is 16 residues long. The CDR3: CASRSPIGGGGNTIYF.

CDR3 amino acids: CASEAGYNEQFF. V is TRBV23-1 and J is TRBJ2-1; absent DNA, TCRdb's TRBD2 call cannot be checked. TRBV23-1 is treated as an ORF (open reading frame) with a function not yet certain. This CDR3 spans 12 amino acids.

The chain has TRBV5-1 and TRBJ2-5; the TRBD1 assignment by TCRdb is unverifiable without DNA. This CDR3 contains 14 residues. From germline, CDR1 is SGHRS and CDR2 YFSETQ. This chain's CDR3 is CASSLRTVIETQYF.

The chain recombines TRBV5-5 with TRBJ2-1; TCRdb names TRBD2, which stays unverified in the absence of DNA. CDR1 is SGHKS and CDR2 is YYEKEE in the germline V gene (reference sequence). The CDR3 runs to 13 residues. This chain's CDR3 is CASSFPAANEQFF.

The rearrangement uses TRBV20-1 and TRBJ2-7. This CDR3 region has 13 residues. The germline gives CDR1 DFQATT, CDR2 SNEGSKA (reference sequence). CDR3: CSARAGLSYEQYF.

CDR3 amino acids: CASGRPLNEKLFF. The rearrangement joins TRBV12-3 or TRBV12-4 to TRBJ1-4; the TCRdb call, TRBD1, lacks DNA for checking. There are 13 residues in the CDR3.

The chain recombines TRBV30 with TRBJ2-7. This CDR3 is 14 amino acids long. Germline CDR1 and CDR2: GTSNPN and SVGIG (reference sequence). The CDR3 spells CAWNSGVHSYEQYF.